A selection of T cell receptor beta chains follows, all from one sample in a study of human T cells and chemical hapten exposure. A single record per CDR3 protein comes from TCRdb applying MiXCR to the RACE reads. The table includes about 85,000 distinct CDR3 sequences, around 7.9% detected once. The source was whole blood, collected in connection with sensitization to the hapten diphenylcyclopropenone (DPC). The source of these receptors is a man in his forties with alopecia areata. Some clones in this sample may be carry-over from other donors' samples. Both conserved end residues are part of each CDR3. Each record gives: J gene, V gene, clone size, D gene, CDR3 protein, CDR3 DNA. The D gene is left open where the match is weak. Not all rows give a size; the values are once, few, many and, for expanded clones, a class.

J: TRBJ1-2
V: TRBV20-1
size: few
D: .
CDR3: CSATWTATNYGYTF
DNA: TGCAGTGCTACTTGGACAGCGACTAACTATGGCTACACCTTC

J: TRBJ1-3
V: TRBV10-3
size: many
D: .
CDR3: CAVHTGSLVPGNTIYF
DNA: TGTGCCGTCCATACAGGATCACTAGTCCCTGGAAACACCATATATTTT

J: TRBJ1-2
V: TRBV24-1
size: many
D: .
CDR3: CATSDFPRQPELYGYTF
DNA: TGTGCCACCAGTGATTTCCCTAGGCAGCCGGAGCTCTATGGCTACACCTTC

J: TRBJ2-1
V: TRBV20-1
size: .
D: TRBD2
CDR3: CSARPSSGGTYNEQFF
DNA: TGCAGTGCCCGGCCCTCGAGCGGGGGAACCTACAATGAGCAGTTCTTC

J: TRBJ2-2
V: TRBV12-3/TRBV12-4
size: .
D: .
CDR3: CASSLRALVANTGELFF
DNA: TGTGCCAGCAGTTTAAGGGCCTTAGTGGCGAACACCGGGGAGCTGTTTTTT

J: TRBJ2-2
V: TRBV6-5
size: few
D: .
CDR3: CASSRVTVNTGELFF
DNA: TGTGCCAGCAGTCGCGTAACAGTGAACACCGGGGAGCTGTTTTTT

J: TRBJ2-4
V: TRBV7-2
size: many
D: .
CDR3: CASSHRDPLDIQYF
DNA: TGTGCCAGCAGCCACCGGGATCCCCTCGACATTCAGTACTTC

J: TRBJ2-5
V: TRBV6-5
size: many
D: TRBD2
CDR3: CASSYTAGVEETQYF
DNA: TGTGCCAGCAGTTACACTGCGGGAGTTGAAGAGACCCAGTACTTC

J: TRBJ1-3
V: TRBV6-5
size: many
D: .
CDR3: CASSWGARTTIYF
DNA: TGTGCCAGCAGTTGGGGAGCTCGGACCACCATATATTTT

J: TRBJ1-4
V: TRBV15
size: .
D: .
CDR3: CATSRDEATNEKLFF
DNA: TGTGCCACCAGCAGAGATGAAGCAACTAATGAAAAACTGTTTTTT

J: TRBJ2-7
V: TRBV20-1
size: .
D: TRBD2
CDR3: CSARLADTYEQYF
DNA: TGCAGTGCTAGACTAGCGGACACCTACGAGCAGTACTTC

J: TRBJ2-5
V: TRBV28
size: .
D: TRBD1
CDR3: CASKRQGSLENQYF
DNA: TGTGCCAGCAAACGACAGGGTTCTCTTGAGAACCAGTACTTC

J: TRBJ2-5
V: TRBV27
size: .
D: TRBD2
CDR3: CASSSKLAGGPGETQYF
DNA: TGTGCCAGCAGTTCTAAACTAGCGGGAGGGCCGGGGGAGACCCAGTACTTC

J: TRBJ2-7
V: TRBV12-3/TRBV12-4
size: .
D: TRBD2
CDR3: CASSFLPWRLAGPSSYEQYF
DNA: TGTGCCAGCAGTTTTCTACCCTGGCGGCTAGCGGGGCCAAGCTCCTACGAGCAGTACTTC

J: TRBJ2-5
V: TRBV4-3
size: few
D: .
CDR3: CASSRGPGGETQYF
DNA: TGCGCCAGCAGCCGCGGGCCAGGCGGGGAGACCCAGTACTTC

J: TRBJ2-6
V: TRBV5-1
size: .
D: .
CDR3: CASSFPPGANVLTF
DNA: TGCGCCAGCAGCTTCCCCCCTGGGGCCAACGTCCTGACTTTC

J: TRBJ2-1
V: TRBV20-1
size: .
D: .
CDR3: CSAFRDVNEQFF
DNA: TGCAGTGCTTTTCGGGACGTCAATGAGCAGTTCTTC

J: TRBJ2-1
V: TRBV7-2
size: few
D: TRBD2
CDR3: CASSPGTSGRYYNEQFF
DNA: TGTGCCAGCAGCCCGGGGACTAGCGGGAGGTATTACAATGAGCAGTTCTTC

J: TRBJ2-3
V: TRBV19
size: .
D: TRBD1
CDR3: CASSTGQGPDTQYF
DNA: TGTGCCAGTAGTACTGGACAGGGGCCAGATACGCAGTATTTT

J: TRBJ1-5
V: TRBV6-2/TRBV6-3
size: .
D: .
CDR3: CASSYPQAPQHF
DNA: TGTGCCAGCAGTTACCCCCAGGCGCCCCAGCATTTT

J: TRBJ1-2
V: TRBV12-3/TRBV12-4
size: few
D: .
CDR3: CASSFTTADNGYTF
DNA: TGTGCCAGCAGTTTCACCACAGCCGATAATGGCTACACCTTC

J: TRBJ2-5
V: TRBV5-1
size: many
D: .
CDR3: CASRRGTVQETQYF
DNA: TGCGCCAGCAGACGCGGGACAGTTCAAGAGACCCAGTACTTC

J: TRBJ2-2
V: TRBV6-5
size: few
D: .
CDR3: CASSYTPTGSGELFF
DNA: TGTGCCAGCAGTTACACACCAACAGGGTCCGGGGAGCTGTTTTTT

J: TRBJ2-1
V: TRBV24-1
size: .
D: .
CDR3: CATSDFVGGSYNEQFF
DNA: TGTGCCACCAGTGATTTTGTTGGCGGGTCCTACAATGAGCAGTTCTTC

J: TRBJ1-1
V: TRBV28
size: .
D: TRBD1
CDR3: CASGTGALNTEAFF
DNA: TGTGCCAGCGGGACAGGGGCCTTGAACACTGAAGCTTTCTTT

J: TRBJ2-3
V: TRBV9
size: few
D: TRBD2
CDR3: CASSVTSGTGSTSGRSTDTQYF
DNA: TGTGCCAGCAGCGTAACCTCCGGGACAGGATCAACTAGCGGGAGGAGCACAGATACGCAGTATTTT

J: TRBJ1-4
V: TRBV5-6
size: .
D: .
CDR3: CASSWGIPTTNEKPFF
DNA: TGTGCCAGCAGCTGGGGTATTCCAACAACTAATGAAAAACCGTTTTTT

J: TRBJ2-1
V: TRBV29-1
size: .
D: .
CDR3: CSVARAGYNEQFF
DNA: TGCAGCGTTGCAAGGGCGGGGTACAATGAGCAGTTCTTC

J: TRBJ2-3
V: TRBV7-3
size: few
D: .
CDR3: CASSLIGSTDTQYF
DNA: TGTGCCAGCAGCTTAATCGGTAGCACAGATACGCAGTATTTT

J: TRBJ1-4
V: TRBV6-1
size: .
D: TRBD1
CDR3: CASSEATGGTGLFF
DNA: TGTGCCAGCAGTGAAGCTACAGGGGGGACGGGGCTGTTTTTT

J: TRBJ2-7
V: TRBV12-3/TRBV12-4
size: few
D: .
CDR3: CASSSKMIGDFATGEQYF
DNA: TGTGCCAGCAGCAGTAAAATGATAGGGGACTTCGCCACCGGCGAGCAGTACTTC

J: TRBJ1-5
V: TRBV20-1
size: .
D: TRBD1
CDR3: CSARGGGSGQPRHF
DNA: TGCAGTGCTAGGGGCGGGGGCTCGGGACAGCCCCGGCATTTT

J: TRBJ1-5
V: TRBV7-6
size: many
D: .
CDR3: CASSLGRGKQPQHF
DNA: TGTGCCAGCAGCTTAGGGCGGGGGAAACAGCCCCAGCATTTT